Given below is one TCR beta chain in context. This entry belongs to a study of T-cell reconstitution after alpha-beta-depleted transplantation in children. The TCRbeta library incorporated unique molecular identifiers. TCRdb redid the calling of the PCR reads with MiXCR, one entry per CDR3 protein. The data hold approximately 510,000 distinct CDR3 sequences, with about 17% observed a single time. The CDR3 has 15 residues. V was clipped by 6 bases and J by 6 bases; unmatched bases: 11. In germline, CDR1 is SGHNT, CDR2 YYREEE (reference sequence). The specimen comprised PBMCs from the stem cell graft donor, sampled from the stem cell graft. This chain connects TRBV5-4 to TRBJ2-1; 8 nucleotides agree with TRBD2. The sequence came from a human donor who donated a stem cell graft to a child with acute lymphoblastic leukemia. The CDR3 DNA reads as TGTGCCAGCAACCCCGGGACTAGGGGACCCAATGAGCAGTTCTTC. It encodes CASNPGTRGPNEQFF.